The entry that follows covers one T cell receptor beta chain sequence. Its target is unknown. Carried by the TCR beta cDNA libraries were unique molecular identifiers. TCRdb reprocessed the PCR reads via MiXCR and lists one record per CDR3 protein. Of about 460,000 distinct CDR3 sequences in the sample, under 55% were seen once. This entry belongs to a study of post-analysis software for immune sequencing data. About the study: Several disease courses (relapsing-remitting, secondary progressive and progressive-relapsing) of multiple sclerosis were included.

Study results and limitations: Diversity measured as normalized Chao1 was significantly lower in multiple sclerosis patients than in controls. With F measure, samples from one preparation batch clustered together strongly.

The receptor comes from a girl between 10 and 17 years old with multiple sclerosis. The sequenced sample was blood.

CDR3 in DNA: TGTGCCAGCAGTTACTCCCGGGCTAGCGGCAGTTGGGATGAGCAGTTCTTC. Protein product: CASSYSRASGSWDEQFF. This rearrangement joins TRBV6-2 or TRBV6-3 to TRBJ2-1; 7 bases match TRBD2. V lost 0 bases and J lost 8; bases outside the gene matches: 13. Per germline, CDR1 MNHEY and CDR2 SVGEGT. The CDR3 covers 17 residues.